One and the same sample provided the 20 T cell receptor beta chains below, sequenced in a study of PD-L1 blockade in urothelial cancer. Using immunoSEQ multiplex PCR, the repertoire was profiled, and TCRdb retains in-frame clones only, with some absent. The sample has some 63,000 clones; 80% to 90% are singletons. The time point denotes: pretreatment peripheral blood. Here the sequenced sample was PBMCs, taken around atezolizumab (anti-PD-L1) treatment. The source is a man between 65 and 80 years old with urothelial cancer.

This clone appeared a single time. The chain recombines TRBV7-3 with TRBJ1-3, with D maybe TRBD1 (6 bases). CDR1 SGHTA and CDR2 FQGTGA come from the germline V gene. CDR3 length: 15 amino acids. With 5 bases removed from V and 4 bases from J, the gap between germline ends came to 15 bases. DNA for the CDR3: TGTGCCAGCAGCAAAGACGGGGGGCTAGGAAACACCATATATTTT. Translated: CASSKDGGLGNTIYF.

The CDR3 nucleotides read TGCGCCAGCAGCCCGGAGGACAGGGATTCACCCCTCCACTTT. It codes for CASSPEDRDSPLHF. The chain joins TRBV5-1 to TRBJ1-6; 8 bases match TRBD1. This CDR3 is built from 14 residues. Losses at the gene ends were 4 bases for V and 8 bases for J; bases not matched to a gene: 5. Germline lookup yields CDR1 SGHRS and CDR2 YFSETQ. Filled out from reference TRBV5-1 and TRBJ1-6, the complete variable domain reads KAGVTQTPRYLIKTRGQQVTLSCSPISGHRSVSWYQQTPGQGLQFLFEYFSETQRNKGNFPGRFSGRQFSNSRSEMNVSTLELGDSALYLCASSPEDRDSPLHFGNGTRLTVT.

CDR3 loop: CASSLWAIEQFF. The DNA of the CDR3 is TGTGCCAGCAGCTTATGGGCGATTGAGCAGTTCTTC. The V and J genes are TRBV7-2 and TRBJ2-1; D gene uncertain. This CDR3 comprises 12 residues. The germline V gene has CDR1 SGHTA and CDR2 FQGNSA. V dropped 2 bases and J dropped 9 bases, with 8 bases sitting between them.

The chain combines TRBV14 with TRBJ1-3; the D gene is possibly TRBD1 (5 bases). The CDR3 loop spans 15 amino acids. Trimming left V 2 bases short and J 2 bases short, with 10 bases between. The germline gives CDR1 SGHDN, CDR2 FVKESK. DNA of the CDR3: TGTGCCAGCAGCCAAAACTCGGGGGCTGGAAACACCATATATTTT. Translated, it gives CASSQNSGAGNTIYF. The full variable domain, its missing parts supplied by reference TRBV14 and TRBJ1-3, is EAGVTQFPSHSVIEKGQTVTLRCDPISGHDNLYWYRRVMGKEIKFLLHFVKESKQDESGMPNNRFLAERTGGTYSTLKVQPAELEDSGVYFCASSQNSGAGNTIYFGEGSWLTVV.

The chain's CDR3 is CASSSPQQGTDTQYF. CDR3 bases: TGTGCCAGCAGCTCCCCTCAGCAGGGCACAGATACGCAGTATTTT. The chain recombines TRBV11-3 with TRBJ2-3; D call uncertain. The V gene lost 4 bases and the J gene lost 1 base, with 12 bases spanning the gap. CDR1 and CDR2 (germline): SGHNT, YENEEA. This CDR3 is 15 amino acids long.

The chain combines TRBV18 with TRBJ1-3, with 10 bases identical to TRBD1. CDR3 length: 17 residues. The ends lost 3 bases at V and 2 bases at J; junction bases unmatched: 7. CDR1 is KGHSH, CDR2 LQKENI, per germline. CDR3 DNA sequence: TGTGCCAGCTCACCGTGGACAGGGGGGACCCCTGGAAACACCATATATTTT. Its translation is CASSPWTGGTPGNTIYF.

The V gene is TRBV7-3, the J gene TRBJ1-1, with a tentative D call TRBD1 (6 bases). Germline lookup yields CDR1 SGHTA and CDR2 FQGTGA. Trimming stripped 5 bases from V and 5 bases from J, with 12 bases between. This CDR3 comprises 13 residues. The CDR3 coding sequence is TGTGCCAGCAGCCGTTCAGGGGAAACTGAAGCTTTCTTT. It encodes CASSRSGETEAFF.

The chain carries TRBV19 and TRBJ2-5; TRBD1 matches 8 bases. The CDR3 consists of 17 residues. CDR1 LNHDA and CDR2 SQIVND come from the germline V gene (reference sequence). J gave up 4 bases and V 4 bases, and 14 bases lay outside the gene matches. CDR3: CASSTHHSGGSPETQYF. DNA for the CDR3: TGTGCCAGTAGTACCCACCACTCAGGGGGCTCCCCAGAGACCCAGTACTTC.

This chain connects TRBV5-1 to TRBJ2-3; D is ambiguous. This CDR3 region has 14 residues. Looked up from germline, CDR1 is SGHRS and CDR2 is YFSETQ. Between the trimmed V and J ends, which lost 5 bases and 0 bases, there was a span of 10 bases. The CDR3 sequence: CASRGFLSTDTQYF. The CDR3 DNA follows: TGCGCCAGCAGGGGCTTCTTGAGCACAGATACGCAGTATTTT.

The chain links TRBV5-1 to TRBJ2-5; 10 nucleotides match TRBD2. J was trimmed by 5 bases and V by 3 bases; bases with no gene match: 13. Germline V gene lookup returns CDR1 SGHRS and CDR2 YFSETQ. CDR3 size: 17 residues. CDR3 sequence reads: CASSYMAASGSGETQYF. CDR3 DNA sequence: TGCGCCAGCAGCTACATGGCCGCTAGCGGGAGCGGGGAGACCCAGTACTTC.

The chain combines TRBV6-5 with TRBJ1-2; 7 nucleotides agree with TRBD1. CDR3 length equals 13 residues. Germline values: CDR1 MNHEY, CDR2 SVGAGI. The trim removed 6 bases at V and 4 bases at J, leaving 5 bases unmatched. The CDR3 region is CASSKGQSYGYTF. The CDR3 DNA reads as TGTGCCAGCAGCAAGGGACAGAGCTATGGCTACACCTTC.

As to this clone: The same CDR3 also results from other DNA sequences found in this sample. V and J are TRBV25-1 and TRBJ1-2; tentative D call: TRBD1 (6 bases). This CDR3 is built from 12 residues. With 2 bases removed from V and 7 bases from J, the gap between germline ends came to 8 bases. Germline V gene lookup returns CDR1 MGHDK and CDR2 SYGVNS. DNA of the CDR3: TGTGCCAGCAGTGAAGGGGGCAGTGGCTACACCTTC. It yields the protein CASSEGGSGYTF.

DNA for the CDR3: TGTGCCAGCAGCTTAGGGGGCTCTAGCTCTGGAAACACCATATATTTT. Residues: CASSLGGSSSGNTIYF. The V gene is TRBV7-6, the J gene TRBJ1-3; tentatively, D is TRBD1 (5 bases). The V end lost 1 base, the J end lost 0 bases, and 10 bases lay between the germline ends. CDR3 size: 16 residues. CDR1 and CDR2 from the germline V gene are SGHVS and FNYEAQ.

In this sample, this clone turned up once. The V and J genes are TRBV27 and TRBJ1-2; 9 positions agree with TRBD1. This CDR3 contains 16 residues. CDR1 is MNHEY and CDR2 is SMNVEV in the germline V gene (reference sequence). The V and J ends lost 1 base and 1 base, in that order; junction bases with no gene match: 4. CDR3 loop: CASSLWAGQGNYGYTF. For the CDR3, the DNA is TGTGCCAGCAGTTTATGGGCGGGACAGGGTAACTATGGCTACACCTTC.

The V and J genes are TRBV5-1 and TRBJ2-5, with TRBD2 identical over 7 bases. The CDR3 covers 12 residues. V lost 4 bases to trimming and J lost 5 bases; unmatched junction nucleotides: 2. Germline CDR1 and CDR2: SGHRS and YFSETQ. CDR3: CASSPGGETQYF. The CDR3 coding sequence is TGCGCCAGCAGCCCCGGGGGGGAGACCCAGTACTTC.

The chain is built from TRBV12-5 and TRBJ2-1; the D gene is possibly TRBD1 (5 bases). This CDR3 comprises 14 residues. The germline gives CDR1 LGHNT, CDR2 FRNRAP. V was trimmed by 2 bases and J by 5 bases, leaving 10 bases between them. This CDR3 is CASGLIYRNNEQFF. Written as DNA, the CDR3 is TGTGCTAGTGGTTTGATCTACAGGAACAATGAGCAGTTCTTC.

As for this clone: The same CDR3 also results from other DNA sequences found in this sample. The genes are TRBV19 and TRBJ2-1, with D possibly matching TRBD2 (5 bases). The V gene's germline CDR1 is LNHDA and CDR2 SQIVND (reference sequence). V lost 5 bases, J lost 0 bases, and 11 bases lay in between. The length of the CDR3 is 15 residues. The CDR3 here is CASSLRGLSYNEQFF. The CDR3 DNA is TGTGCCAGTAGTCTCCGCGGGCTCTCCTACAATGAGCAGTTCTTC.

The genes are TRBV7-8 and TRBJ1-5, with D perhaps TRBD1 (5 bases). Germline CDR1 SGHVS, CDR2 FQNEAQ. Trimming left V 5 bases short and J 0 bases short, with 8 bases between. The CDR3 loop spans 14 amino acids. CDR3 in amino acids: CASSLRDSNQPQHF. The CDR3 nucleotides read TGTGCCAGCAGCCTCAGGGATAGCAATCAGCCCCAGCATTTT. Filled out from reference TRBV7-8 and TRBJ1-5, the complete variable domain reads GAGVSQSPRYKVAKRGQDVALRCDPISGHVSLFWYQQALGQGPEFLTYFQNEAQLDKSGLPSDRFFAERPEGSVSTLKIQRTQQEDSAVYLCASSLRDSNQPQHFGDGTRLSIL.

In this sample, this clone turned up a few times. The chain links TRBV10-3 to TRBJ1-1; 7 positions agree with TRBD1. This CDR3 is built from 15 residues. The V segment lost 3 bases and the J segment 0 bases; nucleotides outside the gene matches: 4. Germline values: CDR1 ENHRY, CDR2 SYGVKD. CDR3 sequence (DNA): TGTGCCATCAGTGATCAGGGGGGCTTGAACACTGAAGCTTTCTTT. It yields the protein CAISDQGGLNTEAFF.

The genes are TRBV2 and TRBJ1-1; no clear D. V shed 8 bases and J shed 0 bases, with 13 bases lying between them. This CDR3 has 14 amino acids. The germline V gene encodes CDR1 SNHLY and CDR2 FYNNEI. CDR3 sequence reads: CASRRADLNTEAFF. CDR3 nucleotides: TGTGCCAGCCGGAGGGCAGATCTGAACACTGAAGCTTTCTTT.